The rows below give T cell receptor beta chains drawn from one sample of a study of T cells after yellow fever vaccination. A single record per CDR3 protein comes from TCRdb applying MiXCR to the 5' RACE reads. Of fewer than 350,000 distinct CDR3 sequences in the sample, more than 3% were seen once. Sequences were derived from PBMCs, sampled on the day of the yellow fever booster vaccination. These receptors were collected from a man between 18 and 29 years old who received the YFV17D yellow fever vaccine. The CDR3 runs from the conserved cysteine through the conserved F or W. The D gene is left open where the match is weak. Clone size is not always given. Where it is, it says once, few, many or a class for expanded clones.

CDR3: CASSYYASSEAFF; DNA: TGTGCCAGCAGCTACTATGCCTCCTCTGAAGCTTTCTTT; V: TRBV5-5; D: .; size: many; J: TRBJ1-1
CDR3: CASSREAHTEAFF; DNA: TGTGCCAGCAGCCGGGAAGCACACACTGAAGCTTTCTTT; V: TRBV7-3; D: .; size: few; J: TRBJ1-1
CDR3: CATRAGGLNNEQFF; DNA: TGTGCCACCCGAGCGGGGGGGCTGAACAATGAGCAGTTCTTC; V: TRBV6-6; D: TRBD2; size: many; J: TRBJ2-1
CDR3: CSATGRAYEQYF; DNA: TGCAGTGCAACAGGCCGGGCCTACGAGCAGTACTTC; V: TRBV20-1; D: .; size: .; J: TRBJ2-7
CDR3: CASSVDGTRMETQYF; DNA: TGTGCCAGCAGCGTAGACGGGACTAGGATGGAGACCCAGTACTTC; V: TRBV9; D: TRBD2; size: .; J: TRBJ2-5
CDR3: CSASGMTSGGPGSTQYF; DNA: TGCAGTGCCTCAGGGATGACTAGCGGGGGTCCGGGGTCGACCCAGTACTTC; V: TRBV20-1; D: TRBD2; size: few; J: TRBJ2-5
CDR3: CSASNGGAGNTIYF; DNA: TGCAGTGCTAGTAACGGAGGCGCTGGAAACACCATATATTTT; V: TRBV20-1; D: .; size: few; J: TRBJ1-3
CDR3: CASSSYQGVYGYTF; DNA: TGTGCCAGCAGTAGCTATCAGGGGGTCTATGGCTACACCTTC; V: TRBV6-2/TRBV6-3; D: TRBD1; size: many; J: TRBJ1-2
CDR3: CASSLGLKAFF; DNA: TGTGCCAGCAGCTTGGGGCTTAAAGCTTTCTTT; V: TRBV7-2; D: .; size: many; J: TRBJ1-1
CDR3: CASSSGRDTLYSNQPQHF; DNA: TGTGCCAGCAGCTCTGGGCGGGACACCCTATATAGCAATCAGCCCCAGCATTTT; V: TRBV7-2; D: .; size: .; J: TRBJ1-5
CDR3: CASSYVGGEQYF; DNA: TGTGCCAGCAGTTACGTGGGAGGCGAGCAGTACTTC; V: TRBV6-5; D: .; size: .; J: TRBJ2-7
CDR3: CASSVETGGSYNEQFF; DNA: TGTGCCAGCAGCGTCGAGACAGGGGGTTCCTACAATGAGCAGTTCTTC; V: TRBV9; D: TRBD1; size: .; J: TRBJ2-1
CDR3: CASTPVGGEAFF; DNA: TGTGCCAGCACCCCTGTCGGAGGAGAAGCTTTCTTT; V: TRBV12-3/TRBV12-4; D: .; size: few; J: TRBJ1-1
CDR3: CSASAQGARETQYF; DNA: TGCAGTGCAAGTGCCCAGGGGGCTCGGGAGACCCAGTACTTC; V: TRBV20-1; D: TRBD1; size: few; J: TRBJ2-5
CDR3: CASSSGQGGNEAFF; DNA: TGTGCCAGCAGTTCCGGACAGGGGGGTAATGAAGCTTTCTTT; V: TRBV12-3/TRBV12-4; D: TRBD1; size: many; J: TRBJ1-1
CDR3: CAISESRAGGHRTDTQYF; DNA: TGTGCCATCAGTGAGTCACGAGCGGGGGGCCACCGCACAGATACGCAGTATTTT; V: TRBV10-3; D: TRBD2; size: .; J: TRBJ2-3
CDR3: CASSSGPGARSGNTIYF; DNA: TGTGCCAGCAGCTCAGGTCCCGGGGCCCGCTCTGGAAACACCATATATTTT; V: TRBV7-6; D: .; size: .; J: TRBJ1-3
CDR3: CASSEAAGGVDEQFF; DNA: TGTGCCAGCAGTGAAGCAGCGGGGGGTGTCGATGAGCAGTTCTTC; V: TRBV6-4; D: TRBD2; size: few; J: TRBJ2-1
CDR3: CASSRTGARTDTQYF; DNA: TGTGCCAGCAGCCGGACAGGGGCCCGCACAGATACGCAGTATTTT; V: TRBV7-9; D: TRBD1; size: few; J: TRBJ2-3
CDR3: CASSVGQGTEAFF; DNA: TGTGCCAGCAGCGTAGGGCAGGGGACTGAAGCTTTCTTT; V: TRBV9; D: .; size: .; J: TRBJ1-1
CDR3: CASSLGPLAGYTDTQYF; DNA: TGTGCCAGCAGCTTAGGTCCTCTAGCGGGGTACACAGATACGCAGTATTTT; V: TRBV11-2; D: TRBD2; size: .; J: TRBJ2-3
CDR3: CASSQVIRGRTGELFF; DNA: TGCGCCAGCAGCCAAGTGATCCGGGGGCGGACCGGGGAGCTGTTTTTT; V: TRBV4-1; D: .; size: few; J: TRBJ2-2
CDR3: CASSQDRPARTGELFF; DNA: TGCGCCAGCAGCCAAGACCGCCCTGCGAGGACCGGGGAGCTGTTTTTT; V: TRBV4-3; D: .; size: many; J: TRBJ2-2
CDR3: CASSHTHGDRWSGELFF; DNA: TGCGCCAGCAGCCATACTCACGGGGATAGGTGGTCCGGGGAGCTGTTTTTT; V: TRBV4-1; D: .; size: many; J: TRBJ2-2
CDR3: CASSLLGTAQNTGELFF; DNA: TGTGCCAGCAGCTTACTCGGGACCGCGCAGAACACCGGGGAGCTGTTTTTT; V: TRBV9; D: .; size: many; J: TRBJ2-2
CDR3: CSVNRGETQYF; DNA: TGCAGCGTCAACAGGGGAGAGACCCAGTACTTC; V: TRBV29-1; D: TRBD1; size: .; J: TRBJ2-5
CDR3: CASSLVVAGERRDTQYF; DNA: TGTGCCAGCAGTTTAGTGGTAGCGGGGGAACGGAGAGATACGCAGTATTTT; V: TRBV12-3/TRBV12-4; D: TRBD2; size: .; J: TRBJ2-3
CDR3: CSASAGDRYQPQHF; DNA: TGCAGTGCTAGTGCAGGGGATAGGTATCAGCCCCAGCATTTT; V: TRBV20-1; D: .; size: many; J: TRBJ1-5
CDR3: CASSPVTGGYTF; DNA: TGCGCCAGCAGCCCCGTTACCGGTGGCTACACCTTC; V: TRBV4-3; D: .; size: .; J: TRBJ1-2
CDR3: CASSYDSLAKNIQYF; DNA: TGTGCCAGCAGTTATGACTCCCTAGCCAAAAACATTCAGTACTTC; V: TRBV6-5; D: .; size: few; J: TRBJ2-4
CDR3: CASRRRGAVGNEQFF; DNA: TGTGCCAGCAGGCGGAGAGGGGCGGTTGGAAATGAGCAGTTCTTC; V: TRBV12-3/TRBV12-4; D: .; size: .; J: TRBJ2-1
CDR3: CASSPGIAEAFF; DNA: TGTGCCAGCAGCCCAGGAATCGCTGAAGCTTTCTTT; V: TRBV5-5; D: .; size: .; J: TRBJ1-1
CDR3: CASSLAGSGSYEQYF; DNA: TGTGCCAGCAGCTTAGCGGGAAGCGGCTCCTACGAGCAGTACTTC; V: TRBV7-2; D: .; size: many; J: TRBJ2-7
CDR3: CASSLEEADQETQYF; DNA: TGCGCCAGCAGCTTGGAGGAGGCCGACCAAGAGACCCAGTACTTC; V: TRBV5-1; D: .; size: many; J: TRBJ2-5
CDR3: CASSSMDRFQTGELFF; DNA: TGTGCCAGCAGCTCGATGGACAGATTCCAAACCGGGGAGCTGTTTTTT; V: TRBV27; D: .; size: few; J: TRBJ2-2
CDR3: CSADFSETVAGGSYNEQFF; DNA: TGCAGTGCGGACTTTTCGGAGACTGTAGCGGGCGGCTCCTACAATGAGCAGTTCTTC; V: TRBV20-1; D: TRBD2; size: many; J: TRBJ2-1